This T cell receptor beta chain was observed in a study of blood T cells in healthy people across ages. Using a J-beta primer mix together with a sample-barcoded 5' primer, a second PCR was run for about 6 to 12 cycles. Each TCR beta cDNA got a 12-nucleotide random molecular identifier. Via MiXCR, TCRdb re-called the 5' RACE reads, giving one row per CDR3 protein. The table has 650,000 to 900,000 distinct CDR3 sequences, 60% to 80% seen once. Details on this clonotype: Its antigen remains unknown.

Study results and caveats: Diversity figures derived from one million T cells were judged to underestimate the true value.

The CDR3 contains 15 residues. Germline V CDR1 and CDR2: SGHTA, FQGNSA. J lost 5 bases, V lost 0 bases, and 5 bases had no gene match. Individuals who donated were healthy Caucasians from Russia aged 6 to 90. The sample was blood. The TCR was taken from a man younger than 40 in good health. This chain connects TRBV7-2 to TRBJ1-1; TRBD1 aligns across 8 bases. The CDR3 bases are TGTGCCAGCAGCTTAGCTCAGGGGGCAAGAACTGAAGCTTTCTTT. This translates into CASSLAQGARTEAFF. The full variable domain, its missing parts supplied by reference TRBV7-2 and TRBJ1-1, is GAGVSQSPSNKVTEKGKDVELRCDPISGHTALYWYRQSLGQGLEFLIYFQGNSAPDKSGLPSDRFSAERTGGSVSTLTIQRTQQEDSAVYLCASSLAQGARTEAFFGQGTRLTVV.